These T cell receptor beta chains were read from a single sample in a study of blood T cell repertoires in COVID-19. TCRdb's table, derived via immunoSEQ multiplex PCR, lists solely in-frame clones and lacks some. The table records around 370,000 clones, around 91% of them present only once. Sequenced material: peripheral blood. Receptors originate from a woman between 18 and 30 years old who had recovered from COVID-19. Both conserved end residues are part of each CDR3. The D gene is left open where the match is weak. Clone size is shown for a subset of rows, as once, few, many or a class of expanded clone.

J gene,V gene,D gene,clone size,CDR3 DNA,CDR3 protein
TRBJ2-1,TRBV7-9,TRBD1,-,TGTGCCAGCGCGGCCGGGGACAGGGTCGACAATGAGCAGTTCTTC,CASAAGDRVDNEQFF
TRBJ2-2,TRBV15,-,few,TGTGCCACCAGTAACGGAGAAGACACCGGGGAGCTGTTTTTT,CATSNGEDTGELFF
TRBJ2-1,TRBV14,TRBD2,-,TGTGCCAGCAGCCAAATGGGACTAGCGGGAGGCAATGAGCAGTTCTTC,CASSQMGLAGGNEQFF
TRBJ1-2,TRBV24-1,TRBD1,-,TGTGCCACCAGTGACCACGACTCGACAGGGGGACTTAACTATGGCTACACCTTC,CATSDHDSTGGLNYGYTF
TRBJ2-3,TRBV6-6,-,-,TGTGCCAGCAGTTACACAGAGGAGGCAGATACGCAGTATTTT,CASSYTEEADTQYF
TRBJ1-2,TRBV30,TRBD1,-,TGTGCCTGGAGTGCCTACACAGGGGTGGGCTACACCTTC,CAWSAYTGVGYTF
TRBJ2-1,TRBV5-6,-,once,TGTGCCAGCAGCTTGGAGCCCCTCTCCTACAATGAGCAGTTCTTC,CASSLEPLSYNEQFF
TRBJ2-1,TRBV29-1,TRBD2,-,TGCAGCGTTCCTGGCGGGAGGGGCCCCTACAATGAGCAGTTCTTC,CSVPGGRGPYNEQFF
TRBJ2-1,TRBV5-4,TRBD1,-,TGTGCCAGCAGCTTGGAAAGCATCGGACAGGGCTTCGATGAGCAGTTCTTC,CASSLESIGQGFDEQFF
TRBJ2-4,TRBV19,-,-,TGTGCCAGTAGTACGGGGGCCAAAAACATTCAGTACTTC,CASSTGAKNIQYF
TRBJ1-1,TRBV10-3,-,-,TGTGCCATCAAGTCAGCGGGGCGGGGGACTGAAGCTTTCTTT,CAIKSAGRGTEAFF
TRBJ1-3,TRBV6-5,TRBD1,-,TGTGCCAGCAGAGACAGGGTTTGGTCTGGAAACACCATATATTTT,CASRDRVWSGNTIYF